This TCR beta chain emerged from a study of OX40 agonist ivuxolimab in advanced cancers. Study outcomes and limitations: The study did not work out the antigen specificity of the expanded peripheral T cells. Both blood CD4+ and CD8+ T cells showed clonal growth by week 6 at 0.1 to 3.0 mg/kg. Some nonresponders likewise displayed low normalized T-cell clonal expansion.

As regards this clone: Its antigen is unidentified.

V dropped 0 bases and J dropped 12 bases, with 18 bases sitting between them. This CDR3 comprises 15 residues. The germline V gene encodes CDR1 LNHNV and CDR2 YYDKDF (reference sequence). Profiled with immunoSEQ multiplex PCR; TCRdb holds only in-frame clones, not every one. This sample has around 33,000 clones; 89% occur once, and the top ten carry around 9.8%. The chain joins TRBV15 to TRBJ2-1, with D tentatively TRBD1 (7 bases). Here the sequenced sample was CD4+ or CD8+ T cells sorted from blood, taken in a trial of the OX40 agonist ivuxolimab. The TCR was taken from an adult with an advanced solid tumor such as melanoma, head and neck, liver or kidney cancer. The CDR3 loop is CATSRDFGGGFGQFF. CDR3 nucleotides: TGTGCCACCAGCAGAGATTTCGGAGGGGGCTTTGGGCAGTTCTTC.